A single sample is the source of the 25 T cell receptor beta chains below, sequenced in a study of blood T cells in healthy people across ages. Using a J-beta primer mix together with a sample-barcoded 5' primer, a second PCR was run for roughly 7 to 11 cycles. TCRdb reprocessed the 5' RACE reads via MiXCR and lists one record per CDR3 protein. The table has more than 750,000 distinct CDR3 sequences, almost 30% seen once; the top ten hold around 9.6%. These records were also assigned to another study, of T cells of mothers and their children.

The sample consisted of blood. Receptors were obtained from a woman in her forties in good health.

This rearrangement joins TRBV6-2 or TRBV6-3 to TRBJ2-5, with D hard to call. Between the trimmed V and J ends, which lost 0 bases and 2 bases, there was a span of 7 bases. In germline, CDR1 is MNHEY, CDR2 SVGEGT. The length of the CDR3 is 14 residues. The chain's CDR3 is CASSYSLLQETQYF. CDR3 DNA sequence: TGTGCCAGCAGTTACTCGCTCTTACAAGAGACCCAGTACTTC.

The V and J genes are TRBV20-1 and TRBJ1-1; possibly TRBD1 for D (6 bases). CDR1 and CDR2 (germline): DFQATT, SNEGSKA (reference sequence). Deletions cut 4 bases from V and 4 bases from J, with 16 bases between. The CDR3 runs to 14 residues. CDR3 region: CSATEGQIATEAFF. The CDR3 DNA reads as TGCAGTGCTACTGAAGGACAGATAGCCACTGAAGCTTTCTTT.

The sample holds many counts of this clonotype. The rearrangement joins TRBV29-1 to TRBJ2-1; D ambiguous. Germline CDR1 SQVTM, CDR2 ANQGSEA. CDR3 length: 11 residues. V was trimmed by 5 bases and J by 8 bases, leaving 10 bases between them. CDR3 sequence reads: CSVPRGYEQFF. In nucleotides, the CDR3 is TGCAGCGTTCCGCGTGGGTATGAGCAGTTCTTC.

The chain recombines TRBV7-2 with TRBJ2-5; no clear D. The germline gives CDR1 SGHTA, CDR2 FQGNSA. This CDR3 spans 14 amino acids. Deletions cut 0 bases from V and 1 base from J, with 6 bases between. The CDR3 reads CASSLAPVQETQYF. CDR3 sequence (DNA): TGTGCCAGCAGCTTAGCCCCAGTCCAAGAGACCCAGTACTTC.

The chain employs TRBV5-1 and TRBJ2-1, with 11 positions matching TRBD2. In germline, CDR1 is SGHRS, CDR2 YFSETQ. This CDR3 spans 15 amino acids. The V gene end was trimmed by 4 bases and the J gene end by 9 bases; junction bases not matched to a gene: 9. CDR3 loop: CASSEGTSGGAEQFF. In nucleotides, the CDR3 is TGCGCCAGCAGCGAAGGGACTAGCGGAGGCGCTGAGCAGTTCTTC.

This clonotype has more than one count but fewer than ten. The gene calls are TRBV20-1 and TRBJ1-4, with a weak D call TRBD1 (5 bases). The germline V gene encodes CDR1 DFQATT and CDR2 SNEGSKA (reference sequence). The CDR3 is 14 residues long. V dropped 6 bases and J dropped 7 bases, with 18 bases sitting between them. CDR3 bases: TGCAGTGCACCCCGGGTAGGGGTTGGTGAAAAACTGTTTTTT. It is translated as CSAPRVGVGEKLFF.

This clonotype has just a few counts. The chain is built from TRBV29-1 and TRBJ2-1; 9 bases fit TRBD1. Germline CDR1 reads SQVTM; CDR2 reads ANQGSEA. The CDR3 totals 17 residues. Germline trimming cut 4 bases from V and 6 bases from J; bases unmatched to any gene: 16. The CDR3 sequence: CSVGDRASPTNSNEQFF. The CDR3 nucleotides read TGCAGCGTTGGGGACAGGGCCTCCCCAACCAATTCCAATGAGCAGTTCTTC.

The V and J genes are TRBV28 and TRBJ2-7; D perhaps matches TRBD2 (5 bases). Germline values: CDR1 MDHEN, CDR2 SYDVKM. The length of the CDR3 is 13 residues. V was trimmed by 6 bases and J by 5 bases, leaving 14 bases between them. The CDR3 DNA is TGTGCCAGCAGAGGAACGGGGAGCGACGAGCAGTACTTC. It is translated as CASRGTGSDEQYF. Together with reference TRBV28 and TRBJ2-7, the CDR3 gives the full variable domain: DVKVTQSSRYLVKRTGEKVFLECVQDMDHENMFWYRQDPGLGLRLIYFSYDVKMKEKGDIPEGYSVSREKKERFSLILESASTNQTSMYLCASRGTGSDEQYFGPGTRLTVT.

The chain combines TRBV5-5 with TRBJ2-7; unclear D gene. There are 11 residues in the CDR3. Germline CDR1 reads SGHKS; CDR2 reads YYEKEE (reference sequence). Trimming stripped 1 base from V and 9 bases from J, with 8 bases between. CDR3 sequence reads: CASSLLDGQYF. In DNA, the CDR3 is TGTGCCAGCAGCTTGTTAGACGGGCAGTACTTC.

This clonotype came up a few times. The chain couples TRBV7-9 to TRBJ1-2; D uncertain. The CDR3 contains 12 residues. CDR1 and CDR2 from the germline V gene are SEHNR and FQNEAQ (reference sequence). V gave up 2 bases and J gave up 10 bases, with 11 bases separating them. The CDR3 sequence: CASSLTAHDYTF. The CDR3 DNA reads as TGTGCCAGCAGCTTAACCGCTCATGACTACACCTTC.

Only a few counts were recorded for this clonotype. V gene TRBV11-2 combines with J gene TRBJ2-5; 11 positions match TRBD2. This CDR3 has 16 residues. After removal of 3 bases from V and 4 bases from J, the junction contained 7 bases not matched to a gene. Germline CDR1 is SGHAT and CDR2 is FQNNGV. As DNA, the CDR3 is TGTGCCAGCAGCTTCATAGCGGGGGGGAACCGAGAGACCCAGTACTTC. Translation gives CASSFIAGGNRETQYF.

The rearrangement links TRBV3-1 to TRBJ1-1; D perhaps matches TRBD1 (6 bases). V was clipped by 4 bases and J by 4 bases, with 13 bases between them. The CDR3 has 14 amino acids. Germline values: CDR1 LGHDT, CDR2 YNNKEL (reference sequence). The CDR3 region has the DNA TGTGCCAGCAGCCTTAGGGGGGCAACCACTGAAGCTTTCTTT. Amino acid sequence: CASSLRGATTEAFF.

Regarding this clonotype: A read error may explain this, as a much larger clone is one base away. V is TRBV12-3 or TRBV12-4 and J is TRBJ1-5; 8 positions match TRBD1. The junction had 9 bases not matched to a gene; V was cut back by 8 bases and J by 3 bases. The CDR3 contains 15 residues. CDR3 DNA sequence: TGTGCCAGCGGCTTACAGGGGGGAGTCAATCAGCCCCAGCATTTT. This codes for CASGLQGGVNQPQHF.

The chain links TRBV14 to TRBJ2-1; 8 bases are shared with TRBD1. The length of the CDR3 is 15 residues. CDR1 and CDR2 (germline): SGHDN, FVKESK. Germline trimming cut 6 bases from V and 2 bases from J; bases unmatched to any gene: 6. The CDR3 spells CASSRDRGTYNEQFF. The CDR3 DNA is TGTGCCAGCAGTCGTGACAGGGGCACCTACAATGAGCAGTTCTTC.

For this clonotype: Being one base from a much bigger clone, this may be a read error. This chain connects TRBV20-1 to TRBJ1-2; D not resolved. The CDR3 totals 12 residues. From germline, CDR1 is DFQATT and CDR2 SNEGSKA (reference sequence). CDR3: CRAPGRSYGYTF. Written as DNA, the CDR3 is TGCAGGGCCCCCGGACGTAGCTATGGCTACACCTTC.

The rearrangement joins TRBV7-2 to TRBJ1-2; 7 bases are shared with TRBD1. The J segment lost 0 bases and the V segment lost 4 bases, leaving 5 bases of the junction unmatched. The length of the CDR3 is 15 residues. Per the germline V gene, CDR1 is SGHTA and CDR2 is FQGNSA. For the CDR3, the DNA is TGTGCCAGCAGCTGGGGGGACAGTTCTAACTATGGCTACACCTTC. This encodes CASSWGDSSNYGYTF.

In its sample, this clonotype was seen many times. V usage is TRBV6-6 and J usage is TRBJ2-7; possibly TRBD2 for D (6 bases). CDR1 and CDR2 from the germline V gene are MNHNY and SVGAGI (reference sequence). This CDR3 has 14 amino acids. Trimming removed 2 bases at V and 4 bases at J, with 12 bases between. CDR3 region: CASSYTVEGYEQYF. The CDR3 DNA follows: TGTGCCAGCAGTTACACCGTGGAGGGATACGAGCAGTACTTC.

This clonotype has a handful of counts. V and J are TRBV12-3 or TRBV12-4 and TRBJ1-1; D may be TRBD1 (6 bases). The V end lost 5 bases, the J end lost 7 bases, and 11 bases lay between the germline ends. The CDR3 extends over 12 amino acids. The CDR3 is CASSQQGFEAFF. The CDR3 DNA follows: TGTGCCAGCAGTCAGCAGGGGTTTGAAGCTTTCTTT.

The J gene is TRBJ1-2, the V gene TRBV20-1, with 9 positions matching TRBD1. The trim removed 6 bases at V and 5 bases at J, leaving 7 bases unmatched. This CDR3 is 13 amino acids long. CDR1 is DFQATT and CDR2 is SNEGSKA in the germline V gene (reference sequence). The CDR3 is CSANRGREYGYTF. The CDR3 DNA reads TGCAGTGCGAACAGGGGGCGAGAGTATGGCTACACCTTC.

This clonotype came up many times. V usage is TRBV7-3 and J usage is TRBJ2-1; 8 nucleotides match TRBD1. The CDR3 runs to 21 residues. CDR1 and CDR2 (germline): SGHTA, FQGTGA. Trimming at V came to 1 base and at J to 0 bases, leaving 17 bases not matched to a gene. CDR3 region: CASSLISSAGGAGGSYNEQFF. For the CDR3, the DNA is TGTGCCAGCAGCTTAATCTCCTCGGCAGGGGGCGCGGGTGGCTCCTACAATGAGCAGTTCTTC.

This chain uses TRBV29-1 with TRBJ2-2; 8 bases map to TRBD1. V shed 2 bases, J shed 7 bases, and the junction held 6 bases outside the gene matches. The CDR3 loop spans 14 amino acids. Per germline, CDR1 SQVTM and CDR2 ANQGSEA. CDR3 in amino acids: CSVERTGLGGELFF. The CDR3 region has the DNA TGCAGCGTTGAAAGGACAGGGCTAGGCGGGGAGCTGTTTTTT.

This clonotype was recorded once. The chain uses TRBV20-1 and TRBJ1-5; maybe TRBD1 (6 bases). The germline V and J ends were trimmed by 6 bases and 3 bases, with 15 bases remaining between them. CDR3 length equals 14 residues. Germline lookup yields CDR1 DFQATT and CDR2 SNEGSKA (reference sequence). This CDR3 reads CSAGSRDNNQPQHF. The CDR3 nucleotides are TGCAGTGCCGGTAGCCGGGACAACAATCAGCCCCAGCATTTT.

This rearrangement joins TRBV11-1 to TRBJ2-1; the D gene is possibly TRBD2 (7 bases). The CDR3 spans 13 residues. The V end lost 4 bases, the J end lost 9 bases, and 13 bases lay between the germline ends. From germline, CDR1 is SGHAT and CDR2 FQDESV (reference sequence). The DNA of the CDR3 is TGTGCCAGCAGCTCCAGGGGCGGGGGTGAGCAGTTCTTC. Encoded protein: CASSSRGGGEQFF.

The sample holds a few counts of this clonotype. The genes are TRBV27 and TRBJ1-6; D gene ambiguous. V lost 3 bases, J lost 0 bases, and 6 bases lay in between. Germline lookup yields CDR1 MNHEY and CDR2 SMNVEV (reference sequence). CDR3 length: 15 residues. CDR3 protein: CASSFGLSYNSPLHF. The CDR3 DNA is TGTGCCAGCAGTTTTGGGCTCTCCTATAATTCACCCCTCCACTTT.

As regards this clonotype: Being one base from a much bigger clone, this may be a read error. V usage is TRBV7-8 and J usage is TRBJ2-7, with D maybe TRBD2 (6 bases). The V gene's germline CDR1 is SGHVS and CDR2 FQNEAQ. This CDR3 region has 16 residues. Between the trimmed V and J ends, which lost 0 bases and 6 bases, there was a span of 18 bases. The CDR3 DNA is TGTGCCAGCAGCTTAGCGAGGCTAGCGAGAACCTGCGAGCAGTACTTC. As protein: CASSLARLARTCEQYF.